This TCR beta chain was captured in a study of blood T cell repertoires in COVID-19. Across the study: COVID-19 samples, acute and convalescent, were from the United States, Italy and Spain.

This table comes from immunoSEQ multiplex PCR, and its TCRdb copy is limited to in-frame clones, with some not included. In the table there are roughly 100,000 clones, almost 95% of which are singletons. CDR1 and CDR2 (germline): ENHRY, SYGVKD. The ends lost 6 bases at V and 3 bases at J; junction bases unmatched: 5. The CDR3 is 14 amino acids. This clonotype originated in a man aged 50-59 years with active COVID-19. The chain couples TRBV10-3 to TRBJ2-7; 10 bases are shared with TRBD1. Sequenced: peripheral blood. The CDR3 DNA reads TGTGCCATCAGAATGACAGGGGGCAGCTACGAGCAGTACTTC. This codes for CAIRMTGGSYEQYF.